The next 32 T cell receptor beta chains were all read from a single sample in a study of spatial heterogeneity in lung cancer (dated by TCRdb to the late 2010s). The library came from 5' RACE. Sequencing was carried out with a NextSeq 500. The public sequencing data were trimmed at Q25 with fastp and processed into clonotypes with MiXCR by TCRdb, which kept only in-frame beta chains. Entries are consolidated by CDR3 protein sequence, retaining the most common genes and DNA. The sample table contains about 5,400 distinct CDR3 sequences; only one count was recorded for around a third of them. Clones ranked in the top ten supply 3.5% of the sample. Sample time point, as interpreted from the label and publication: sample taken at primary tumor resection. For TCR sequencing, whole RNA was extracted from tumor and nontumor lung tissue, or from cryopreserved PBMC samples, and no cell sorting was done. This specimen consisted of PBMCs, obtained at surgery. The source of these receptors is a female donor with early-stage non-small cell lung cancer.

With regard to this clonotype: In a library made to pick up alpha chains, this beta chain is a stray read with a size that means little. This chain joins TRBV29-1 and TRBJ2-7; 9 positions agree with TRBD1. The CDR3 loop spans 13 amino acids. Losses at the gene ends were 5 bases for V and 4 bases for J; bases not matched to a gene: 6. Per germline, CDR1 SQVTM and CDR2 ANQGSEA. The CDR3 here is CSVRDRAGYEQYF. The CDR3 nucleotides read TGCAGCGTTCGGGACAGGGCGGGATACGAGCAGTACTTC.

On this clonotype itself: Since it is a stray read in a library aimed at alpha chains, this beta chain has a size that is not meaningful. The DNA for the CDR3 is TGTGCCAGCACAAAGGGTTCCTACAATGAGCAGTTCTTC. This gives the protein CASTKGSYNEQFF. The chain carries TRBV14 and TRBJ2-1; D unclear. The CDR3 consists of 13 residues. V lost 7 bases and J lost 1, with 8 bases in between. The germline V gene has CDR1 SGHDN and CDR2 FVKESK.

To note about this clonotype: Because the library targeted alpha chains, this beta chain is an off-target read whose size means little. CDR3 sequence: CSARVKAGSSYNEQFF. CDR3 DNA sequence: TGCAGTGCTAGAGTGAAAGCGGGGAGCTCCTACAATGAGCAGTTCTTC. This chain links TRBV20-1 with TRBJ2-1; 7 bases line up with TRBD2. After removal of 1 base from V and 0 bases from J, the junction contained 6 bases not matched to a gene. CDR1 and CDR2 from the germline V gene are DFQATT and SNEGSKA (reference sequence). This CDR3 is built from 16 residues.

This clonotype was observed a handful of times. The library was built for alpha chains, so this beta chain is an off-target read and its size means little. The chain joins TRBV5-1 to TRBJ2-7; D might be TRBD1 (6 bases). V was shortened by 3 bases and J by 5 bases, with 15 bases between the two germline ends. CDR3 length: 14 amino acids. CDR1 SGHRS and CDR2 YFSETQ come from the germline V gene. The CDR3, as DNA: TGCGCCAGCAGCTCCGGACAGCCTGGGAACGAGCAGTACTTC. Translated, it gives CASSSGQPGNEQYF.

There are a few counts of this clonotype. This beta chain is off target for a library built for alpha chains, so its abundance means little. The CDR3 region has the DNA TGTGCCAGCGAACCCCATCAGAGTCCCTACGAGCAGTACTTC. Translation: CASEPHQSPYEQYF. V gene TRBV2 combines with J gene TRBJ2-7; no reliable D call. The V gene lost 8 bases and the J gene lost 2 bases, with 16 bases spanning the gap. The V gene's germline CDR1 is SNHLY and CDR2 FYNNEI. The CDR3 length is 14 residues.

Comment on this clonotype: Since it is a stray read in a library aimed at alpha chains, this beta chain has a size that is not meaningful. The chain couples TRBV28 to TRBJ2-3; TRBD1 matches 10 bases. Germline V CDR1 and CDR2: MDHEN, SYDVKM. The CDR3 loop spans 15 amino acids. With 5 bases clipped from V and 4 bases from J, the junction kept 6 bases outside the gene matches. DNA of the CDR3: TGTGCCAGCAGTCGCCCGGGACAGGGGTCAGATACGCAGTATTTT. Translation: CASSRPGQGSDTQYF.

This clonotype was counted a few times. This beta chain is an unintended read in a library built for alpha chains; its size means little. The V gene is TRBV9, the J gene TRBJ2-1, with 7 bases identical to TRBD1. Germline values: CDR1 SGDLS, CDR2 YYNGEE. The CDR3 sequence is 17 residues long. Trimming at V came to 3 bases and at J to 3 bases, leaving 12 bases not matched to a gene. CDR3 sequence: CASSGWAGTANYNEQFF. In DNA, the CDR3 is TGTGCCAGCAGCGGTTGGGCCGGGACAGCTAACTACAATGAGCAGTTCTTC.

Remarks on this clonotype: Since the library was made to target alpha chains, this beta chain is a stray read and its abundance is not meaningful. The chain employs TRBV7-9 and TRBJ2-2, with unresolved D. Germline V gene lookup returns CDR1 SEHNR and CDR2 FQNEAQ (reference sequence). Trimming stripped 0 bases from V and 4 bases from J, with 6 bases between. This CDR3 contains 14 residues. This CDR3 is CASSLAASTGELFF. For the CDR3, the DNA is TGTGCCAGCAGCTTAGCCGCAAGCACCGGGGAGCTGTTTTTT. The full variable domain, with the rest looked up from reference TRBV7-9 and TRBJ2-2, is DTGVSQNPRHKITKRGQNVTFRCDPISEHNRLYWYRQTLGQGPEFLTYFQNEAQLEKSRLLSDRFSAERPKGSFSTLEIQRTEQGDSAMYLCASSLAASTGELFFGEGSRLTVL.

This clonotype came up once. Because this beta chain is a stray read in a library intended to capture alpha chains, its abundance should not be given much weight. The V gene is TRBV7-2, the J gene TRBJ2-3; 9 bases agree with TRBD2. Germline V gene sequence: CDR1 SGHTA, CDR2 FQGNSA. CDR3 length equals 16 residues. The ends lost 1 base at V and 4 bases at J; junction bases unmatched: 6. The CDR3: CASSLDRLAASDTQYF. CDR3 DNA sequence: TGTGCCAGCAGCTTAGACAGACTAGCGGCCTCAGATACGCAGTATTTT.

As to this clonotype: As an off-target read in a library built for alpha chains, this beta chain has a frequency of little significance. CDR3 region: CASSLVPGQGASLNEQFF. In DNA, the CDR3 is TGTGCCAGCAGCTTAGTCCCGGGACAGGGGGCTTCACTAAATGAGCAGTTCTTC. This rearrangement joins TRBV7-6 to TRBJ2-1; TRBD1 matches 12 bases. V trimming: 1 base; J trimming: 7 bases; junction bases outside the gene matches: 11. The CDR3 is made up of 18 amino acids. Looked up from germline, CDR1 is SGHVS and CDR2 is FNYEAQ.

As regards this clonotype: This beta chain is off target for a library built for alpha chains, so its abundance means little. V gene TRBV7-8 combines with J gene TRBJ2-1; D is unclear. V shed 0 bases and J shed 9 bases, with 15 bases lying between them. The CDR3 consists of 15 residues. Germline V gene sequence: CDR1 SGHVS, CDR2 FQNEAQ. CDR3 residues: CASSLASPPYGEQFF. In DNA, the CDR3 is TGTGCCAGCAGCTTAGCTAGTCCGCCCTACGGTGAGCAGTTCTTC.

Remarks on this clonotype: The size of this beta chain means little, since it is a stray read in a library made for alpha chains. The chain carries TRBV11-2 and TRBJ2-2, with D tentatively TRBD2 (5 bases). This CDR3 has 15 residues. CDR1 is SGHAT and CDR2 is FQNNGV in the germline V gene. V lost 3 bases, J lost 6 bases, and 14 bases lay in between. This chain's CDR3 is CASSFDTSGAGELFF. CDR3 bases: TGTGCCAGCAGCTTCGACACCTCCGGGGCCGGGGAGCTGTTTTTT.

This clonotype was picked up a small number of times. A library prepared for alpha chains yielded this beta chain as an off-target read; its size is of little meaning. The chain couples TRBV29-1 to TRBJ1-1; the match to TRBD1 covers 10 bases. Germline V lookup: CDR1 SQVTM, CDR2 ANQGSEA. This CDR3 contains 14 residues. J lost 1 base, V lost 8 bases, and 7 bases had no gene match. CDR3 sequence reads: CSYRQGATNTEAFF. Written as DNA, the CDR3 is TGCAGCTACCGACAGGGGGCAACGAACACTGAAGCTTTCTTT.

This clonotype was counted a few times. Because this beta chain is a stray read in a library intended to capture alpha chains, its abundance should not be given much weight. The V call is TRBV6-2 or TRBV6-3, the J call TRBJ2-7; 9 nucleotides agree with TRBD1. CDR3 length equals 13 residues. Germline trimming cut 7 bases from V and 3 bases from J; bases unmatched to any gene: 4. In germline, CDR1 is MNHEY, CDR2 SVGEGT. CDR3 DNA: TGTGCCAGCATGGGACAGGGCATCTACGAGCAGTACTTC. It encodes CASMGQGIYEQYF.

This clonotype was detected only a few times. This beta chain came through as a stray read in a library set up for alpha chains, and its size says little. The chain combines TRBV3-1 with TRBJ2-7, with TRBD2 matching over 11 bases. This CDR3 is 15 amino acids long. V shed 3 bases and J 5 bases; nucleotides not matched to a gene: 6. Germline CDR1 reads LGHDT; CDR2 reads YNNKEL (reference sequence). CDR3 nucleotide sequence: TGTGCCAGCAGCCATCCCCTAGCGGGAGGTAACGAGCAGTACTTC. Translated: CASSHPLAGGNEQYF.

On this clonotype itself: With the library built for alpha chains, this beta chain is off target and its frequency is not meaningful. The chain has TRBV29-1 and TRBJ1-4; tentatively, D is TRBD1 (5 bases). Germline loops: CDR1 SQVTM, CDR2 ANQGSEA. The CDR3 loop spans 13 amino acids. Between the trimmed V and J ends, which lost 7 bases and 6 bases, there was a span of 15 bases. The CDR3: CSASGGNYEKLFF. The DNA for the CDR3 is TGCAGCGCCAGCGGGGGGAACTATGAAAAACTGTTTTTT.

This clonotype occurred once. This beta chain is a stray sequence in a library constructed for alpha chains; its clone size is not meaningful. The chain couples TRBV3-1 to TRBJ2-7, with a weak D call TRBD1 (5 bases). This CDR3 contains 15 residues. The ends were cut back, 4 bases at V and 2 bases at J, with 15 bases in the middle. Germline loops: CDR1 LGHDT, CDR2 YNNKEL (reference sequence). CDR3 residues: CASSRSDRIAYEQYF. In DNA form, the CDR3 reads TGTGCCAGCAGCCGAAGCGACAGAATTGCCTACGAGCAGTACTTC.

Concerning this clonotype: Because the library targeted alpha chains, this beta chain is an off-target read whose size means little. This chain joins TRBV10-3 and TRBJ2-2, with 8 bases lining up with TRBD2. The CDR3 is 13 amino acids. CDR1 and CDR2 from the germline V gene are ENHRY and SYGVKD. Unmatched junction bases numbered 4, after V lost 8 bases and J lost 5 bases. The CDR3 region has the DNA TGTGCCATCGGTTTAGCGGGGACCGGGGAGCTGTTTTTT. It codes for CAIGLAGTGELFF.

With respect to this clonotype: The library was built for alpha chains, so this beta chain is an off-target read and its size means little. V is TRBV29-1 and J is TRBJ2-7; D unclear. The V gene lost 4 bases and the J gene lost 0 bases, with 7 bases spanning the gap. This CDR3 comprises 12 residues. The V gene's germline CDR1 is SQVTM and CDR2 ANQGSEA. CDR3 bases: TGCAGCGTTGGAGACGACTCCTACGAGCAGTACTTC. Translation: CSVGDDSYEQYF.

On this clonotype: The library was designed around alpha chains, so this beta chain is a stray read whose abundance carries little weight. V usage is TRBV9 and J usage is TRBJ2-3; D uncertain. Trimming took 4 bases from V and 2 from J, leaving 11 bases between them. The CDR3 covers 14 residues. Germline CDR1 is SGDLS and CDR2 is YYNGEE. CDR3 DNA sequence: TGTGCCAGCAGCCCCGGACCCCTCACAGATACGCAGTATTTT. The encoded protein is CASSPGPLTDTQYF. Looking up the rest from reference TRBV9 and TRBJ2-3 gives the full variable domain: DSGVTQTPKHLITATGQRVTLRCSPRSGDLSVYWYQQSLDQGLQFLIQYYNGEERAKGNILERFSAQQFPDLHSELNLSSLELGDSALYFCASSPGPLTDTQYFGPGTRLTVL.

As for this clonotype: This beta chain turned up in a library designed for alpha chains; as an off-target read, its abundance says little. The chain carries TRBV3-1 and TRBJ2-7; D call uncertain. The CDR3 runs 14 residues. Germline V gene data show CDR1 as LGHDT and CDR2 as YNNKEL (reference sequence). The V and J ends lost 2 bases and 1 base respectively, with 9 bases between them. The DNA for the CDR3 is TGTGCCAGCAGCCAAAATCGAAGGTCCTACGAGCAGTACTTC. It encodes CASSQNRRSYEQYF.

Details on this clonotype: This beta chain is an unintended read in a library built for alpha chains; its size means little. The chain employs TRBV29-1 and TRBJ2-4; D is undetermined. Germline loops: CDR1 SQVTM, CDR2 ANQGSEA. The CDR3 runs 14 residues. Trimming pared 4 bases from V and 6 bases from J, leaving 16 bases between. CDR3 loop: CSVGGPNNLNIQYF. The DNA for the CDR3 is TGCAGCGTTGGAGGACCGAACAACTTAAACATTCAGTACTTC.

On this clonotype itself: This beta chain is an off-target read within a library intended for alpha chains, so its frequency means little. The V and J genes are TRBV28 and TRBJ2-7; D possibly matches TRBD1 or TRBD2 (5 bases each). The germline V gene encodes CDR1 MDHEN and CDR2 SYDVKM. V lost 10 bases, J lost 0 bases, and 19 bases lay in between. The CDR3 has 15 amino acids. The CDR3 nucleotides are TGTGCCACCGGAGGTCGGGGCTCAAGCTCCTACGAGCAGTACTTC. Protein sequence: CATGGRGSSSYEQYF.

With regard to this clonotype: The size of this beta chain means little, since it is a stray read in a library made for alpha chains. This CDR3 reads CASGRLAGGRYEQYF. CDR3 nucleotides: TGCGCCAGCGGCCGACTAGCGGGGGGTCGGTACGAGCAGTACTTC. The chain employs TRBV5-1 and TRBJ2-7, with TRBD2 matching over 13 bases. J was trimmed by 4 bases and V by 7 bases; bases with no gene match: 8. From germline, CDR1 is SGHRS and CDR2 YFSETQ. This CDR3 is 15 amino acids long. The complete variable domain, with remaining parts taken from reference TRBV5-1 and TRBJ2-7, reads KAGVTQTPRYLIKTRGQQVTLSCSPISGHRSVSWYQQTPGQGLQFLFEYFSETQRNKGNFPGRFSGRQFSNSRSEMNVSTLELGDSALYLCASGRLAGGRYEQYFGPGTRLTVT.

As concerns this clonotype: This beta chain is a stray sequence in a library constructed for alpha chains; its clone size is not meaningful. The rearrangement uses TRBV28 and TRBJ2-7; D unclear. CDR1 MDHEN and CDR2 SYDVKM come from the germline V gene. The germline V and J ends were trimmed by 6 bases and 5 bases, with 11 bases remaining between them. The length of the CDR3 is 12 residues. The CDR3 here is CASRSTRNEQYF. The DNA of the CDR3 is TGTGCCAGCAGATCTACCCGCAACGAGCAGTACTTC.

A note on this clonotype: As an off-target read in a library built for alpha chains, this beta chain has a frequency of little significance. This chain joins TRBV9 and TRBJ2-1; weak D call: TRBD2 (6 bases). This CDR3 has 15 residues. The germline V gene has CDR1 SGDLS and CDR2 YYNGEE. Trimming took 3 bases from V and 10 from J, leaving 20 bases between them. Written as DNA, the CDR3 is TGTGCCAGCAGCGAAGCTAGCGCCGGCGGTGCGGAGCAGTTCTTC. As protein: CASSEASAGGAEQFF.

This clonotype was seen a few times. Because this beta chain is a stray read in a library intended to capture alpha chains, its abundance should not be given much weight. The DNA of the CDR3 is TGCAGTGCTAGAGATCTGGGGATGGGAGAGACCCAGTACTTC. This sequence encodes CSARDLGMGETQYF. The V gene is TRBV20-1, the J gene TRBJ2-5; D is uncertain. Germline V CDR1 and CDR2: DFQATT, SNEGSKA (reference sequence). V lost 0 bases and J lost 4, with 12 bases in between. The CDR3 contains 14 residues.

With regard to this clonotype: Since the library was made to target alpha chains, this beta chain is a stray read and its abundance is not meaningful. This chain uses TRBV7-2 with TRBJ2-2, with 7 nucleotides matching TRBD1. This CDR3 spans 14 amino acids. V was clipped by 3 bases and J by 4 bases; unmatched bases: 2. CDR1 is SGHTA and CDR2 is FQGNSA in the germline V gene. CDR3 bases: TGTGCCAGCAGCTTGGGACAGACCACCGGGGAGCTGTTTTTT. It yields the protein CASSLGQTTGELFF.

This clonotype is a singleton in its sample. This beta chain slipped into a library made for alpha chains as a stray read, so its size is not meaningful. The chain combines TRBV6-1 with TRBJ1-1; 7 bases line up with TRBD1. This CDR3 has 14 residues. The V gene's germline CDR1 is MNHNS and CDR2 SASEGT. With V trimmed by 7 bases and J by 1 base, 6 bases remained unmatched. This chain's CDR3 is CASTLGTANTEAFF. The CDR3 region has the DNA TGTGCCAGCACCCTTGGGACAGCGAACACTGAAGCTTTCTTT.

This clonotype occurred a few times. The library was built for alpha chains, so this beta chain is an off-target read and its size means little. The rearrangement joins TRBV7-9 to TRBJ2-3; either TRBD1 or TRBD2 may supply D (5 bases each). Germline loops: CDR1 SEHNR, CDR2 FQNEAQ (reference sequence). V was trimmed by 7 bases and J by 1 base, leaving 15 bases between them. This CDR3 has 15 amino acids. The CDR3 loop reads CASMGPPRGTDTQYF. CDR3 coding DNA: TGTGCCAGCATGGGACCCCCTCGCGGCACAGATACGCAGTATTTT. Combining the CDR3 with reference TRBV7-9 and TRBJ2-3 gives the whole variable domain DTGVSQNPRHKITKRGQNVTFRCDPISEHNRLYWYRQTLGQGPEFLTYFQNEAQLEKSRLLSDRFSAERPKGSFSTLEIQRTEQGDSAMYLCASMGPPRGTDTQYFGPGTRLTVL.

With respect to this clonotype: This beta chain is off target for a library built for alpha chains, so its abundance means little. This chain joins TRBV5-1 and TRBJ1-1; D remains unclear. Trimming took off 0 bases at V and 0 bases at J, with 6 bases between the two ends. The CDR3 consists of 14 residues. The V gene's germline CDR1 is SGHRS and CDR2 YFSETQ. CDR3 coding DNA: TGCGCCAGCAGCTTGGGCCAGGTGAACACTGAAGCTTTCTTT. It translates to CASSLGQVNTEAFF.

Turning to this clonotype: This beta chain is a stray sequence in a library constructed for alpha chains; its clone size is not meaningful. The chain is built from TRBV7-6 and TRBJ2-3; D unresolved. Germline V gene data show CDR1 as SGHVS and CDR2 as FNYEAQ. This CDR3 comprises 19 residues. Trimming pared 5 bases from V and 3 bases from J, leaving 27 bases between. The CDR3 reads CASSQAGPDPDSRTDTQYF. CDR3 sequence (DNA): TGTGCCAGCAGCCAGGCTGGACCTGACCCAGATAGTAGAACAGATACGCAGTATTTT. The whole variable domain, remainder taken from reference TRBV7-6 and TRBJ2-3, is GAGVSQSPRYKVTKRGQDVALRCDPISGHVSLYWYRQALGQGPEFLTYFNYEAQQDKSGLPNDRFSAERPEGSISTLTIQRTEQRDSAMYRCASSQAGPDPDSRTDTQYFGPGTRLTVL.